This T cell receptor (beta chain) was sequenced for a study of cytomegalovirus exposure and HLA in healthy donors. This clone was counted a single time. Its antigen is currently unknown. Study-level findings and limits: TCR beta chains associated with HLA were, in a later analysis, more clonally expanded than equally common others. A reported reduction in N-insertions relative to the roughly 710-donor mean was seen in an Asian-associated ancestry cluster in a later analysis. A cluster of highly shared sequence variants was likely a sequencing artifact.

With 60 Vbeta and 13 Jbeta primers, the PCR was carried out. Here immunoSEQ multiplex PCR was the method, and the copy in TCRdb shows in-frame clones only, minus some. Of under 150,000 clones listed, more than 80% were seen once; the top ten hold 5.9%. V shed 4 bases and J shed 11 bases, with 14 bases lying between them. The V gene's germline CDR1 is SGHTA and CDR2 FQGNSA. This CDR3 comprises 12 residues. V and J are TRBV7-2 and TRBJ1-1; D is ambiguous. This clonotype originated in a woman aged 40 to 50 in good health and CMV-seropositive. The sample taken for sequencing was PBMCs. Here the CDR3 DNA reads TGTGCCAGCAGCTCGGTTCCCTACGTCGCTTTCTTT. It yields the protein CASSSVPYVAFF.